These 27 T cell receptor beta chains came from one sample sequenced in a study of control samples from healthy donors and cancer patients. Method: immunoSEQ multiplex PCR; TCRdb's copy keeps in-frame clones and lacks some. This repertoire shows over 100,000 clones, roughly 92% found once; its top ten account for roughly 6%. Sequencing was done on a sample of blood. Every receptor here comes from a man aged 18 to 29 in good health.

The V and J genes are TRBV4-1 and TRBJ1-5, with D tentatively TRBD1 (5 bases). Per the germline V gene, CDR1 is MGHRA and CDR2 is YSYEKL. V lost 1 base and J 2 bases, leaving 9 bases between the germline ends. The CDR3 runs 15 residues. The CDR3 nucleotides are TGCGCCAGCAGCCAAGCTCGGGGGGGCAATCAGCCCCAGCATTTT. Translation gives CASSQARGGNQPQHF.

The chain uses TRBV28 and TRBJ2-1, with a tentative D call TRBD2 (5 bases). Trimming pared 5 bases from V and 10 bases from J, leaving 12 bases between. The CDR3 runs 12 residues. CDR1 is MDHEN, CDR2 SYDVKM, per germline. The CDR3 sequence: CASSLRSGEQFF. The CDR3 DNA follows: TGTGCCAGCAGTCTAAGAAGCGGAGAGCAGTTCTTC.

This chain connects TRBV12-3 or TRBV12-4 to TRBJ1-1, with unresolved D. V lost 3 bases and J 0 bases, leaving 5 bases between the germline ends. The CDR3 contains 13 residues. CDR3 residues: CASSFSLNTEAFF. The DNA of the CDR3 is TGTGCCAGCAGTTTCTCCCTGAACACTGAAGCTTTCTTT.

CDR3 sequence: CASSQVLTRGQSAFF. The CDR3 nucleotides read TGTGCCAGCAGCCAAGTGTTGACCCGAGGGCAGTCCGCTTTCTTT. The chain recombines TRBV3-1 (or the pseudogene TRBV3-2) with TRBJ1-1, with D unresolved. Trimming removed 1 base at V and 11 bases at J, with 20 bases between. The CDR3 length is 15 residues. From germline, CDR1 is LGHDT and CDR2 YNNKEL (reference sequence).

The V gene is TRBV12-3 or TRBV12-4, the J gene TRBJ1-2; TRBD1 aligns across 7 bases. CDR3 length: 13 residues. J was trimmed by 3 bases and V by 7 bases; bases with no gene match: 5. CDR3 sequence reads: CASNPRGDYGYTF. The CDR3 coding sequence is TGTGCCAGCAACCCCAGGGGGGACTATGGCTACACCTTC.

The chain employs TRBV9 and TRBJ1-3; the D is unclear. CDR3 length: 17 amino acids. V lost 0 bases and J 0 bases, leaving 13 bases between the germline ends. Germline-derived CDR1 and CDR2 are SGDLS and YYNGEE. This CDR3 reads CASSVEGGFISGNTIYF. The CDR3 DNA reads TGTGCCAGCAGCGTAGAAGGAGGGTTCATCTCTGGAAACACCATATATTTT.

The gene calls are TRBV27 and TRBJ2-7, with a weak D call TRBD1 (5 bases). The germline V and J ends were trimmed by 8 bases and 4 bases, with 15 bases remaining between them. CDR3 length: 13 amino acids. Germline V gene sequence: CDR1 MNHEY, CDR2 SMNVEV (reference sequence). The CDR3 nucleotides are TGTGCCAGCGGTCCCTCAGGGAATTACGAGCAGTACTTC. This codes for CASGPSGNYEQYF.

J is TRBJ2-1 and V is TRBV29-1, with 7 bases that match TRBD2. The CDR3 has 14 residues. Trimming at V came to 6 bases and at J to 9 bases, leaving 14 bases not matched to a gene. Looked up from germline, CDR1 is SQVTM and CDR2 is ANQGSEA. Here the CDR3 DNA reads TGCAGCGTCGCCGGGACTAATGTAGTCGCTGAGCAGTTCTTC. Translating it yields CSVAGTNVVAEQFF.

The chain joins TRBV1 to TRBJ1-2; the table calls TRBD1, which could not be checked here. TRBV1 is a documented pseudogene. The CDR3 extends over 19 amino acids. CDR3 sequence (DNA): TGCACCAGCAGCCAAGACCCAAAGGGAAGGCAGGGGATATCCTATGGCTACACCTTC. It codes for CTSSQDPKGRQGISYGYTF.

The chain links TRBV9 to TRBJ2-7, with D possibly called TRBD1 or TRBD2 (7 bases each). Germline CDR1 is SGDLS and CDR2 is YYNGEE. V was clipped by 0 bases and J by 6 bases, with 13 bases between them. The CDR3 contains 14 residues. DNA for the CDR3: TGTGCCAGCAGCGTAGGGCAGGGGGGGCTCGAGCAGTACTTC. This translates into CASSVGQGGLEQYF.

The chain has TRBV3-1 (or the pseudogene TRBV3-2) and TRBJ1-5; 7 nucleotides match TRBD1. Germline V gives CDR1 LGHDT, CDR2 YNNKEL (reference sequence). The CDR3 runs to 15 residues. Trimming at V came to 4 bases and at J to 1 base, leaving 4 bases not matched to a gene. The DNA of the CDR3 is TGTGCCAGCAGCCCCGGGACAGTGAGCAATCAGCCCCAGCATTTT. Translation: CASSPGTVSNQPQHF.

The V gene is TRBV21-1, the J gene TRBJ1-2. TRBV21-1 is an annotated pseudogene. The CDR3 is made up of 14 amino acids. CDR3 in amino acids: CASSKVCGNYGYTF. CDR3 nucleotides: TGTGCCAGCAGCAAGGTCTGCGGGAACTATGGCTACACCTTC.

The CDR3: CASSPEGTDTQYF. The DNA of the CDR3 is TGCGCCAGCAGCCCGGAGGGCACAGATACGCAGTATTTT. This chain uses TRBV5-1 with TRBJ2-3, with D tentatively TRBD2 (5 bases). The CDR3 loop spans 13 amino acids. The germline gives CDR1 SGHRS, CDR2 YFSETQ. The V and J ends lost 4 bases and 1 base respectively, with 7 bases between them.

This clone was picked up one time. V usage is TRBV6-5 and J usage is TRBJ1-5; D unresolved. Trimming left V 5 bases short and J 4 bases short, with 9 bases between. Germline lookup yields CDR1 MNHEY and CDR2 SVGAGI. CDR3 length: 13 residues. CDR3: CASSRSLNQPQHF. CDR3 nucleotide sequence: TGTGCCAGCAGTCGTTCACTGAATCAGCCCCAGCATTTT.

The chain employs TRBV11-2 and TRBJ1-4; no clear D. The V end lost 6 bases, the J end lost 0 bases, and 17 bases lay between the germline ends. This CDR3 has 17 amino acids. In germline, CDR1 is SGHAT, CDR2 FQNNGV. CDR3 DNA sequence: TGTGCCAGCAGTCTTACAGCGCTGTGGGCAACTAATGAAAAACTGTTTTTT. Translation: CASSLTALWATNEKLFF. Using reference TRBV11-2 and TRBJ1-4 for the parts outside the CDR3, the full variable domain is EAGVAQSPRYKIIEKRQSVAFWCNPISGHATLYWYQQILGQGPKLLIQFQNNGVVDDSQLPKDRFSAERLKGVDSTLKIQPAKLEDSAVYLCASSLTALWATNEKLFFGSGTQLSVL.

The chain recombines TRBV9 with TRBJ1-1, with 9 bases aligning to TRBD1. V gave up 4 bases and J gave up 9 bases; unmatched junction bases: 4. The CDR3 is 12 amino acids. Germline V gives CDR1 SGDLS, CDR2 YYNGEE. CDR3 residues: CASSSGQGKAFF. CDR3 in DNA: TGTGCCAGCAGCTCTGGACAGGGGAAAGCTTTCTTT.

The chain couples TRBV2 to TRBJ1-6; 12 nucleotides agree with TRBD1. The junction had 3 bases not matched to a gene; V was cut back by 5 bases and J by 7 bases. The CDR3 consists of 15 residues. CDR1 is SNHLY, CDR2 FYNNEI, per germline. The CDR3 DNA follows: TGTGCCAGCAGTCCGGGACAGGGGGCAAATTCACCCCTCCACTTT. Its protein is CASSPGQGANSPLHF.

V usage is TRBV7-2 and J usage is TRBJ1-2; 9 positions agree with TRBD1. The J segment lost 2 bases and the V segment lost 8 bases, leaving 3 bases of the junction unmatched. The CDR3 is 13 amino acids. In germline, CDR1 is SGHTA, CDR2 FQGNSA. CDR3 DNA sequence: TGTGCCAGCGGACAGGGGCACAACTATGGCTACACCTTC. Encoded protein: CASGQGHNYGYTF. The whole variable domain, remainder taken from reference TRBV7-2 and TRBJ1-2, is GAGVSQSPSNKVTEKGKDVELRCDPISGHTALYWYRQSLGQGLEFLIYFQGNSAPDKSGLPSDRFSAERTGGSVSTLTIQRTQQEDSAVYLCASGQGHNYGYTFGSGTRLTVV.

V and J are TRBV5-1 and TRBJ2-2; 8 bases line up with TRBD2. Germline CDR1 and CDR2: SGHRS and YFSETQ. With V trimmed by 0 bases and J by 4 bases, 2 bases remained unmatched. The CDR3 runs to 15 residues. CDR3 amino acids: CASSLETSGTGELFF. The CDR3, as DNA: TGCGCCAGCAGCTTGGAAACTAGCGGCACCGGGGAGCTGTTTTTT.

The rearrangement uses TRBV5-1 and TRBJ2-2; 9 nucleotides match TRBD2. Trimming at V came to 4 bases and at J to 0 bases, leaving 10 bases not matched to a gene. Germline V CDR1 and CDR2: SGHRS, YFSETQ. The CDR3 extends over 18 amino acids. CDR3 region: CASSLGSGGYANTGELFF. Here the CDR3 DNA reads TGCGCCAGCAGCCTGGGTAGCGGGGGTTACGCGAACACCGGGGAGCTGTTTTTT.

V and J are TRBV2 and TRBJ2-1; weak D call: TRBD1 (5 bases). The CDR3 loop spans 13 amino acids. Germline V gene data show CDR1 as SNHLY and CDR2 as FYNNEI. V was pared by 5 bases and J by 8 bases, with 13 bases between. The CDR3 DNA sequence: TGTGCCAGCAGTTCGACAGCGTGGGATGAGCAGTTCTTC. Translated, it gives CASSSTAWDEQFF.

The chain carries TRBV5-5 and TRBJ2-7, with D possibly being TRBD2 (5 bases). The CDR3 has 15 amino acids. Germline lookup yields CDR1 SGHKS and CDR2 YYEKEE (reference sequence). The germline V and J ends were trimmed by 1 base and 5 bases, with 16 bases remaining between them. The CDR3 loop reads CASSLPVPGGHEQYF. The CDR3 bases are TGTGCCAGCAGCTTGCCCGTTCCAGGAGGCCACGAGCAGTACTTC.

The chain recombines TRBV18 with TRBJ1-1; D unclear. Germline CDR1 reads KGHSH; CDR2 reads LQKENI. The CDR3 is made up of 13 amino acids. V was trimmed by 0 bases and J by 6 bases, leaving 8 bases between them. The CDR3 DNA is TGTGCCAGCTCACCACCCGGGTTAGCTGAAGCTTTCTTT. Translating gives CASSPPGLAEAFF.

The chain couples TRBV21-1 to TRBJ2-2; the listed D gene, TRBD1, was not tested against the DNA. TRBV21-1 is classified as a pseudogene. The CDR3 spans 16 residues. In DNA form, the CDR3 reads TGTGCCAGCAGCTCATACCGGGACAAGAACACCGGGGAGCTGTTTTTT. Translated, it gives CASSSYRDKNTGELFF.

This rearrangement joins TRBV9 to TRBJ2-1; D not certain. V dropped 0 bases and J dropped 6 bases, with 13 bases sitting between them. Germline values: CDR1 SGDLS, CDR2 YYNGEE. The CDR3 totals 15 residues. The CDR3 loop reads CASSVGAFSSNEQFF. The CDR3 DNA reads TGTGCCAGCAGCGTAGGGGCCTTTTCTAGCAATGAGCAGTTCTTC. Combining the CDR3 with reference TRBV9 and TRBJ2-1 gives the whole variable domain DSGVTQTPKHLITATGQRVTLRCSPRSGDLSVYWYQQSLDQGLQFLIQYYNGEERAKGNILERFSAQQFPDLHSELNLSSLELGDSALYFCASSVGAFSSNEQFFGPGTRLTVL.

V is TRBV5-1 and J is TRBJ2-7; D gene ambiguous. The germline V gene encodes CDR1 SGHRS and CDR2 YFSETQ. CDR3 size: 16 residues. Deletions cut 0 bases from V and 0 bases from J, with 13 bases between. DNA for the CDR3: TGCGCCAGCAGCTTGGGGAGACTTCTGAGCTCCTACGAGCAGTACTTC. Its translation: CASSLGRLLSSYEQYF. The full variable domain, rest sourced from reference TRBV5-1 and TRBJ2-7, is KAGVTQTPRYLIKTRGQQVTLSCSPISGHRSVSWYQQTPGQGLQFLFEYFSETQRNKGNFPGRFSGRQFSNSRSEMNVSTLELGDSALYLCASSLGRLLSSYEQYFGPGTRLTVT.

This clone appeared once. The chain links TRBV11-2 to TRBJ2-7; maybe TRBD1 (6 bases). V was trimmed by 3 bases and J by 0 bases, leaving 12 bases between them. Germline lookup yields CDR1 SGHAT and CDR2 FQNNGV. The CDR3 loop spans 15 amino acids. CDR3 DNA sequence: TGTGCCAGCAGCTTGGCTAGGACAGCCTCCTACGAGCAGTACTTC. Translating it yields CASSLARTASYEQYF.